This is a list of T cell receptor beta chains from one sample in a study of T cells in tumors after PD-1 blockade. Assay: immunoSEQ multiplex PCR; the TCRdb copy retains only in-frame clones and omits some. The data hold tens of thousands of clones, with 75% to 85% observed a single time. The material sequenced was PBMCs, taken before anti-PD-1 treatment. The receptors originated from a human donor with basal cell carcinoma. Both conserved end residues are part of each CDR3. A D gene is named only where the DNA matches it firmly. Expanded clones are given a class, and other clones once, few, many or no size at all.

J gene | clone size | CDR3 length | D gene | V gene | CDR3 DNA | CDR3 protein
TRBJ2-1 | NA | 13 | TRBD1 | TRBV19 | TGTGCCAGTCGGAGGCAGGGGGCAGGTGAGCAGTTCTTC | CASRRQGAGEQFF
TRBJ2-1 | NA | 15 | NA | TRBV19 | TGTGCCAGTACCCGTGGGGGCCCACGTTCCGGTGAGCAGTTCTTC | CASTRGGPRSGEQFF
TRBJ2-2 | NA | 17 | NA | TRBV4-1 | TGCGCCAGCAGCCAAGATGGTTTCCCCTCGAACACCGGGGAGCTGTTTTTT | CASSQDGFPSNTGELFF
TRBJ2-3 | few | 16 | NA | TRBV3-1/TRBV3-2 | TGTGCCAGCAGCCCCCGGGACGGGAGAGTAACAGATACGCAGTATTTT | CASSPRDGRVTDTQYF
TRBJ2-6 | NA | 17 | TRBD2 | TRBV4-1 | TGCGCCAGCAGCCAAGGATGGGGGGGGTCTGGGGCCAACGTCCTGACTTTC | CASSQGWGGSGANVLTF
TRBJ2-1 | NA | 17 | TRBD2 | TRBV7-2 | TGTGCCAGCAGCTACGGAAGGCTAGCGGGAGTAGGCAATGAGCAGTTCTTC | CASSYGRLAGVGNEQFF
TRBJ2-7 | NA | 15 | TRBD1 | TRBV6-2/TRBV6-3 | TGTGCCAGCAGCTCACAACGACAGGGTCGGGGCGAGCAGTACTTC | CASSSQRQGRGEQYF
TRBJ2-4 | NA | 15 | NA | TRBV5-8 | TGTGCCAGCAGCTTGGAAGGGTCGGACAAAAACATTCAGTACTTC | CASSLEGSDKNIQYF
TRBJ2-1 | few | 17 | TRBD2 | TRBV5-1 | TGCGCCAGCAGCTTGGAGGCTAGCGGGGCCATCTACAATGAGCAGTTCTTC | CASSLEASGAIYNEQFF
TRBJ1-4 | NA | 16 | NA | TRBV3-1/TRBV3-2 | TGTGCCAGCAGCAGGGCCCTAAGTGCAACTAATGAAAAACTGTTTTTT | CASSRALSATNEKLFF
TRBJ1-2 | NA | 14 | NA | TRBV19 | TGTGCCAGTAGTATCGGGCAGGGAGACTATGGCTACACCTTC | CASSIGQGDYGYTF
TRBJ2-7 | NA | 12 | NA | TRBV5-6 | TGTGCCAGCAGCTTTCAGGGGGGCGAGCAGTACTTC | CASSFQGGEQYF
TRBJ1-1 | few | 13 | NA | TRBV6-1 | TGTGCCAGCAGTGAATGGGGGGGGACTGAAGCTTTCTTT | CASSEWGGTEAFF
TRBJ2-5 | NA | 16 | TRBD2 | TRBV4-1 | TGCGCCAGCAGCCCGACTAGCGGGGGGATACAAGAGACCCAGTACTTC | CASSPTSGGIQETQYF
TRBJ1-1 | NA | 14 | TRBD1 | TRBV30 | TGTGCCTGGGCGGGACAGAAAGTGAACACTGAAGCTTTCTTT | CAWAGQKVNTEAFF
TRBJ1-3 | NA | 16 | TRBD1 | TRBV28 | TGTGCCAGCAGTACCGGGACAGGGGGCTCTGGAAACACCATATATTTT | CASSTGTGGSGNTIYF
TRBJ2-6 | NA | 17 | NA | TRBV7-9 | TGTGCCAGCAGCTCCTCGACCTCAAACCCTGGGGCCAACGTCCTGACTTTC | CASSSSTSNPGANVLTF
TRBJ1-2 | NA | 14 | NA | TRBV3-1/TRBV3-2 | TGTGCCAGCAGCCAAGGACATCCCTCCTATGGCTACACCTTC | CASSQGHPSYGYTF
TRBJ2-1 | NA | 16 | TRBD2 | TRBV28 | TGTGCCAGCAGAGGACTAGCGGGAGGTAGCTACAATGAGCAGTTCTTC | CASRGLAGGSYNEQFF
TRBJ1-1 | NA | 15 | NA | TRBV18 | TGTGCCAGCTCACCACCGTCTACAGGGAACACTGAAGCTTTCTTT | CASSPPSTGNTEAFF
TRBJ2-7 | once | 11 | NA | TRBV2 | TGTGCCAGCAGTGATGGTTACGAGCAGTACTTC | CASSDGYEQYF
TRBJ2-5 | NA | 14 | TRBD2 | TRBV20-1 | TGCAGTGCTAGTCCTACTAGCGGTGGAGAGACCCAGTACTTC | CSASPTSGGETQYF